These 25 T cell receptor beta chains originate from one sample sequenced in a study of OX40 agonist ivuxolimab in advanced cancers. Clones were read by immunoSEQ multiplex PCR, and TCRdb kept only the in-frame ones, dropping some. The sample contains 15,000 to 20,000 clones, roughly 75% of which appear only once. Sequences were derived from CD4+ or CD8+ T cells sorted from blood, sampled in a trial of the OX40 agonist ivuxolimab. The receptor set was obtained from an adult with an advanced solid tumor such as melanoma, head and neck, liver or kidney cancer.

This clone was counted a single time. For the CDR3, the DNA is TGCAGCATCCCCCTCCAGGGCGGGGAGCTGTTTTTT. It codes for CSIPLQGGELFF. The rearrangement uses TRBV29-1 and TRBJ2-2; the D gene is possibly TRBD1 (5 bases). With 8 bases removed from V and 7 bases from J, the gap between germline ends came to 14 bases. Germline-derived CDR1 and CDR2 are SQVTM and ANQGSEA. The CDR3 totals 12 residues.

This clone was seen a few times. V is TRBV4-1 and J is TRBJ1-1, with D maybe TRBD1 (5 bases). This CDR3 is built from 15 residues. Trimming removed 0 bases at V and 0 bases at J, with 8 bases between. Germline loops: CDR1 MGHRA, CDR2 YSYEKL. Here the CDR3 DNA reads TGCGCCAGCAGCCAAGAAGGAGGGGTGAACACTGAAGCTTTCTTT. Its translation: CASSQEGGVNTEAFF.

This chain connects TRBV6-5 to TRBJ2-2; 8 bases fit TRBD2. The CDR3 consists of 15 residues. V trimming: 1 base; J trimming: 6 bases; junction bases outside the gene matches: 4. Germline V CDR1 and CDR2: MNHEY, SVGAGI. CDR3 sequence: CASSYLAGGPGELFF. The CDR3 nucleotides read TGTGCCAGCAGTTACTTGGCGGGAGGCCCCGGGGAGCTGTTTTTT.

J is TRBJ2-7 and V is TRBV27, with a weak D call TRBD2 (6 bases). Germline V gives CDR1 MNHEY, CDR2 SMNVEV (reference sequence). The CDR3 length is 16 residues. V dropped 7 bases and J dropped 7 bases, with 26 bases sitting between them. The CDR3 protein is CASTSSGALLAGEQYF. CDR3 coding DNA: TGTGCCAGCACCTCATCCGGGGCCCTCTTGGCGGGAGAGCAGTACTTC.

This chain connects TRBV30 to TRBJ1-5, with a tentative D call TRBD1 (5 bases). The ends were cut back, 0 bases at V and 9 bases at J, with 24 bases in the middle. Germline V gene data show CDR1 as GTSNPN and CDR2 as SVGIG (reference sequence). The CDR3 has 17 residues. The CDR3 region is CAWSVFLLWGDCGPQHF. CDR3 in DNA: TGTGCCTGGAGTGTATTTTTACTTTGGGGGGACTGTGGGCCCCAGCATTTT.

The rearrangement joins TRBV10-3 to TRBJ2-2, with TRBD2 identical over 7 bases. V lost 11 bases to trimming and J lost 2 bases; unmatched junction nucleotides: 20. Germline CDR1 and CDR2: ENHRY and SYGVKD. The CDR3 totals 18 residues. The chain's CDR3 is CASRLAPSHTVNTGELFF. Here the CDR3 DNA reads TGTGCCTCGAGACTAGCCCCAAGTCACACGGTTAACACCGGGGAGCTGTTTTTT.

The chain combines TRBV19 with TRBJ2-6; D may be TRBD2 (5 bases). The CDR3 has 15 residues. V was trimmed by 5 bases and J by 0 bases, leaving 8 bases between them. Germline assignment: CDR1 LNHDA and CDR2 SQIVND (reference sequence). CDR3 coding DNA: TGTGCCAGTAGTTACGGACTCTCTGGGGCCAACGTCCTGACTTTC. It translates to CASSYGLSGANVLTF.

The gene calls are TRBV9 and TRBJ2-3; D is unclear. CDR3 length equals 14 residues. The V gene lost 4 bases and the J gene lost 5 bases, with 14 bases spanning the gap. The germline V gene encodes CDR1 SGDLS and CDR2 YYNGEE. The CDR3 nucleotides read TGTGCCAGCAGCTTCGACTGGCATGTAGATACGCAGTATTTT. Its protein product is CASSFDWHVDTQYF.

This clone is medium-sized in the sample. The V call is TRBV5-1, the J call TRBJ1-1; 7 bases are a match to TRBD1. This CDR3 is 15 amino acids long. V was pared by 6 bases and J by 1 base, with 9 bases of the junction left unmatched. CDR1 and CDR2 (germline): SGHRS, YFSETQ. Written as DNA, the CDR3 is TGCGCCAGCATTGGGGGACAGCCTAAGAACACTGAAGCTTTCTTT. Amino acid sequence: CASIGGQPKNTEAFF.

The chain employs TRBV25-1 and TRBJ2-7, with D hard to call. Trimming pared 6 bases from V and 5 bases from J, leaving 14 bases between. The CDR3 has 13 amino acids. Per germline, CDR1 MGHDK and CDR2 SYGVNS. The CDR3 coding sequence is TGTGCCAGCAGCCCCGTAGGGTCGGACGAGCAGTACTTC. Protein sequence: CASSPVGSDEQYF.

The genes are TRBV11-2 and TRBJ2-3; TRBD2 aligns across 8 bases. CDR1 is SGHAT and CDR2 is FQNNGV in the germline V gene. With 0 bases clipped from V and 1 base from J, the junction kept 3 bases outside the gene matches. This CDR3 is built from 16 residues. The chain's CDR3 is CASSLDGAGGTDTQYF. The CDR3 DNA follows: TGTGCCAGCAGCTTAGATGGAGCGGGGGGCACAGATACGCAGTATTTT.

The CDR3 spells CASSQDWAGSSYEQYF. DNA for the CDR3: TGCGCCAGCAGCCAAGATTGGGCAGGAAGCTCCTACGAGCAGTACTTC. The rearrangement links TRBV4-3 to TRBJ2-7; D not certain. Per the germline V gene, CDR1 is LGHNA and CDR2 is YSLEER. With 0 bases removed from V and 0 bases from J, the gap between germline ends came to 12 bases. The CDR3 runs to 16 residues.

This rearrangement joins TRBV29-1 to TRBJ2-7; D call uncertain. This CDR3 contains 14 residues. The germline gives CDR1 SQVTM, CDR2 ANQGSEA. V was clipped by 1 base and J by 0 bases, with 10 bases between them. The CDR3 bases are TGCAGCGTTGAAGCAGGCCAAACCTCCTACGAGCAGTACTTC. Protein sequence: CSVEAGQTSYEQYF.

This chain joins TRBV27 and TRBJ1-5; TRBD1 matches at 9 bases. Germline CDR1 reads MNHEY; CDR2 reads SMNVEV (reference sequence). Trimming removed 8 bases from V and 2 bases from J; junction bases left unmatched: 16. This CDR3 is built from 18 residues. The DNA for the CDR3 is TGTGCCAGCCGATCCTACCGGGACAGGGATTCCGGCAATCAGCCCCAGCATTTT. Translation: CASRSYRDRDSGNQPQHF.

This clone is deemed medium-sized. The chain combines TRBV15 with TRBJ2-1; 9 bases are a match to TRBD2. The CDR3 consists of 14 residues. Germline V CDR1 and CDR2: LNHNV, YYDKDF (reference sequence). The trim removed 6 bases at V and 1 base at J, leaving 1 base unmatched. The CDR3: CATRLAGSYNEQFF. The DNA of the CDR3 is TGTGCCACCAGGCTAGCGGGGTCCTACAATGAGCAGTTCTTC.

The V call is TRBV7-6, the J call TRBJ2-1; 8 bases line up with TRBD2. Germline assignment: CDR1 SGHVS and CDR2 FNYEAQ. CDR3 size: 18 residues. The V gene end was trimmed by 4 bases and the J gene end by 6 bases; junction bases not matched to a gene: 17. The CDR3 region has the DNA TGTGCCAGCAGCTCCGACGGGGAAGCGGGAGAGAAAGGCAATGAGCAGTTCTTC. As protein: CASSSDGEAGEKGNEQFF.

This clone was seen more than once but under ten times. V is TRBV19 and J is TRBJ2-5; a weak D match, TRBD2 (6 bases). The CDR3 length is 15 residues. CDR1 is LNHDA, CDR2 SQIVND, per germline (reference sequence). The ends were cut back, 0 bases at V and 4 bases at J, with 12 bases in the middle. CDR3 region: CASSIDWGEGETQYF. The CDR3 coding sequence is TGTGCCAGTAGTATAGATTGGGGGGAAGGAGAGACCCAGTACTTC.

By sample share, this clone is large. This rearrangement joins TRBV4-3 to TRBJ2-7; 8 positions match TRBD1. CDR3 length: 16 amino acids. Germline lookup yields CDR1 LGHNA and CDR2 YSLEER. The junction had 4 bases not matched to a gene; V was cut back by 0 bases and J by 0 bases. CDR3 in DNA: TGCGCCAGCAGCCAAGATCAGGGGGCCGGCTCCTACGAGCAGTACTTC. Its translation: CASSQDQGAGSYEQYF.

The rearrangement links TRBV19 to TRBJ2-3, with 10 bases matching TRBD1. In germline, CDR1 is LNHDA, CDR2 SQIVND (reference sequence). CDR3 size: 14 residues. Trimming removed 7 bases from V and 3 bases from J; junction bases left unmatched: 4. The CDR3: CASIGTGVTDTQYF. The CDR3 DNA reads as TGTGCCAGTATTGGGACAGGGGTAACAGATACGCAGTATTTT.

J is TRBJ2-5 and V is TRBV27; D is ambiguous. Germline V gene data show CDR1 as MNHEY and CDR2 as SMNVEV (reference sequence). This CDR3 has 15 amino acids. Trimming removed 5 bases at V and 2 bases at J, with 15 bases between. CDR3 sequence: CASSVLNRGQETQYF. CDR3 coding DNA: TGTGCCAGCAGTGTACTAAACAGAGGACAAGAGACCCAGTACTTC.

The J gene is TRBJ2-1, the V gene TRBV6-1, with unresolved D. Between the trimmed V and J ends, which lost 5 bases and 4 bases, there was a span of 12 bases. Germline V lookup: CDR1 MNHNS, CDR2 SASEGT. The CDR3 sequence is 14 residues long. The CDR3 DNA sequence: TGTGCCAGCAGTACCTCGGAAACATACAATGAGCAGTTCTTC. Protein product: CASSTSETYNEQFF.

The V call is TRBV7-9, the J call TRBJ1-5, with D unclear. Germline CDR1 is SEHNR and CDR2 is FQNEAQ (reference sequence). Trimming took off 5 bases at V and 6 bases at J, with 8 bases between the two ends. There are 12 residues in the CDR3. CDR3: CASSVRAQPQHF. CDR3 in DNA: TGTGCCAGCAGCGTAAGGGCTCAGCCCCAGCATTTT.

This chain connects TRBV7-2 to TRBJ2-7, with 9 bases aligning to TRBD1. The CDR3 is 15 amino acids. With V trimmed by 0 bases and J by 3 bases, 3 bases remained unmatched. CDR1 SGHTA and CDR2 FQGNSA come from the germline V gene. The CDR3 sequence: CASSLAPGQGYEQYF. The CDR3 DNA is TGTGCCAGCAGCTTAGCCCCGGGACAGGGCTACGAGCAGTACTTC.

This clone came up once. The gene calls are TRBV9 and TRBJ1-1; 11 positions match TRBD1. Per germline, CDR1 SGDLS and CDR2 YYNGEE. The CDR3 extends over 16 amino acids. V shed 3 bases, J shed 4 bases, and the junction held 8 bases outside the gene matches. This chain's CDR3 is CASSAGQGARGTEAFF. Here the CDR3 DNA reads TGTGCCAGCAGCGCCGGACAGGGGGCTCGAGGCACTGAAGCTTTCTTT.

The V and J genes are TRBV29-1 and TRBJ2-1; D remains ambiguous. With 7 bases removed from V and 4 bases from J, the gap between germline ends came to 17 bases. The CDR3 has 14 amino acids. Germline CDR1 SQVTM, CDR2 ANQGSEA. The CDR3 DNA reads as TGCAGCGCCAAAACGTGGACCGGATACAATGAGCAGTTCTTC. It yields the protein CSAKTWTGYNEQFF.